The sequence of this T cell receptor (beta chain) was determined in a study of neoadjuvant anti-PD-1 for oral cavity cancer. Remarks on this clone: The antigen is not known.

Study outcomes and limitations: Treg/Th17 ratio rose with pretreatment blood and fell with post-treatment tumor TCRbeta clonality.

The time point is: after neoadjuvant nivolumab, at surgical resection. The patients had HPV-negative, locally advanced oral cavity squamous cell carcinoma. The CDR3 runs to 14 residues. Germline V gives CDR1 SEHNR, CDR2 FQNEAQ (reference sequence). With 1 base removed from V and 2 bases from J, the gap between germline ends came to 5 bases. Two replicates per tumor sample, mostly from approximately 4.6 ug of genomic DNA. The table came from immunoSEQ multiplex PCR; TCRdb's copy has only in-frame clones and leaves some out. This sample has about 37,000 clones, with 38% found just once. This TCR derives from a person between 35 and 79 years old with oral cavity squamous cell carcinoma. The input for sequencing was tumor tissue, taken after nivolumab (anti-PD-1) treatment. This chain links TRBV7-9 with TRBJ2-2; D is ambiguous. CDR3 DNA sequence: TGTGCCAGCAGCTTAGTCGGAAACACCGGGGAGCTGTTTTTT. Translating it yields CASSLVGNTGELFF.